The rows below give T cell receptor beta chains drawn from one sample of a study of T cell responses to AZD1222 COVID-19 vaccine. Sequencing used immunoSEQ multiplex PCR; TCRdb keeps in-frame clones, though not all of them. The sample carries some 130,000 clones, roughly 80% recorded once. Specimen: peripheral blood, collected on day 0 of AZD1222 vaccination. These receptors were taken from an adult in good health. Each CDR3 is given with its conserved first and last residue. A D gene is named only where the DNA matches it firmly. Size tells how often a clone was seen (once, few, many) or the class of an expanded clone, and some rows leave it out.

D gene: TRBD2
clone size: -
V gene: TRBV30
J gene: TRBJ2-2
CDR3 DNA: TGTGCCTGGAGTAGGCTAGCGGTGAACACCGGGGAGCTGTTTTTT
CDR3 protein: CAWSRLAVNTGELFF

D gene: TRBD1
clone size: -
V gene: TRBV29-1
J gene: TRBJ1-1
CDR3 DNA: TGCAGCGCTTACAGGGGGCTGAACACTGAAGCTTTCTTT
CDR3 protein: CSAYRGLNTEAFF

D gene: -
clone size: -
V gene: TRBV28
J gene: TRBJ1-5
CDR3 DNA: TGTGCCAGCAACTTCCCCCTCGGGGGCCTTAGCAATCAGCCCCAGCATTTT
CDR3 protein: CASNFPLGGLSNQPQHF

D gene: -
clone size: -
V gene: TRBV10-3
J gene: TRBJ1-2
CDR3 DNA: TGTGCCATCAGCGAACTCACAGGCTCCTATGGCTACACCTTC
CDR3 protein: CAISELTGSYGYTF

D gene: TRBD1
clone size: -
V gene: TRBV7-2
J gene: TRBJ1-5
CDR3 DNA: TGTGCCAGCAGCCCCCTGGGGACAGGAGAAATTAGCAATCAGCCCCAGCATTTT
CDR3 protein: CASSPLGTGEISNQPQHF

D gene: TRBD1
clone size: few
V gene: TRBV19
J gene: TRBJ1-1
CDR3 DNA: TGTGCCAGTCACCCCTCCGGGACAGGGGGTGTCACTGAAGCTTTCTTT
CDR3 protein: CASHPSGTGGVTEAFF

D gene: -
clone size: -
V gene: TRBV21-1
J gene: TRBJ1-2
CDR3 DNA: TGTGCCAGCACCACCCGGGGAGGTGGCTACACCTTC
CDR3 protein: CASTTRGGGYTF

D gene: -
clone size: -
V gene: TRBV28
J gene: TRBJ1-5
CDR3 DNA: TGTGCCGTAAGGGGCCCCAATCAGCCCCAGCATTTT
CDR3 protein: CAVRGPNQPQHF

D gene: TRBD2
clone size: -
V gene: TRBV9
J gene: TRBJ2-7
CDR3 DNA: TGTGCCAGCAGCGTAGGGACTAGCGGGGGGGCCTACGAGCAGTACTTC
CDR3 protein: CASSVGTSGGAYEQYF

D gene: TRBD1
clone size: -
V gene: TRBV2
J gene: TRBJ2-1
CDR3 DNA: TGTGCCACTGCAGAGGACAGGGTTGGCAACAATGAGCAGTTCTTC
CDR3 protein: CATAEDRVGNNEQFF

D gene: -
clone size: once
V gene: TRBV5-1
J gene: TRBJ1-3
CDR3 DNA: TGCGCCAGCAGCTTGGGGACAGTTGGAGCCACCATATATTTT
CDR3 protein: CASSLGTVGATIYF

D gene: -
clone size: -
V gene: TRBV4-1
J gene: TRBJ1-3
CDR3 DNA: TGCGCCAGCAGCCAAGATCTAGGTTTCGAGGGACTGAGCTCTGGAAACACCATATATTTT
CDR3 protein: CASSQDLGFEGLSSGNTIYF

D gene: TRBD1
clone size: -
V gene: TRBV5-4
J gene: TRBJ1-6
CDR3 DNA: TGTGCCAGCAGCTCCACAGGGGGCGCGGGGAATTCACCCCTCCACTTT
CDR3 protein: CASSSTGGAGNSPLHF

D gene: -
clone size: -
V gene: TRBV15
J gene: TRBJ1-2
CDR3 DNA: TGTGCCACCAGCACGGGACAAACCGATGGCTACACCTTC
CDR3 protein: CATSTGQTDGYTF

D gene: -
clone size: -
V gene: TRBV2
J gene: TRBJ1-1
CDR3 DNA: TGTGCCAGCAGTGAACAGGGGCAGGGGAACACTGAAGCTTTCTTT
CDR3 protein: CASSEQGQGNTEAFF

D gene: -
clone size: few
V gene: TRBV4-2
J gene: TRBJ2-7
CDR3 DNA: TGTGCCAGCAGCCGAGAGGGGGGGCCCAACGAGCAGTACTTC
CDR3 protein: CASSREGGPNEQYF

D gene: TRBD1
clone size: -
V gene: TRBV5-8
J gene: TRBJ1-5
CDR3 DNA: TGTGCCAGCAGCTTGGTGACAGGGATCAGGAATCAGCCCCAGCATTTT
CDR3 protein: CASSLVTGIRNQPQHF

D gene: -
clone size: -
V gene: TRBV9
J gene: TRBJ1-2
CDR3 DNA: TGTGCCAGCAGCGTAGAGATTAACTATGGCTACACCTTC
CDR3 protein: CASSVEINYGYTF

D gene: -
clone size: -
V gene: TRBV6-6
J gene: TRBJ1-1
CDR3 DNA: TGTGCCAGCACCCCCGCCCGGGGGAACACTGAAGCTTTCTTT
CDR3 protein: CASTPARGNTEAFF

D gene: -
clone size: -
V gene: TRBV2
J gene: TRBJ1-5
CDR3 DNA: TGTGCCAGCACCTCTTCCGGGGTCAATCAGCCCCAGCATTTT
CDR3 protein: CASTSSGVNQPQHF

D gene: -
clone size: -
V gene: TRBV5-1
J gene: TRBJ2-7
CDR3 DNA: TGCGCCAGCAGCTTCCGCCCGGGACTCTACGAGCAGTACTTC
CDR3 protein: CASSFRPGLYEQYF

D gene: -
clone size: once
V gene: TRBV5-1
J gene: TRBJ1-2
CDR3 DNA: TGCGCCAGCAGACCGGACTTCTCTAACTATGGCTACACCTTC
CDR3 protein: CASRPDFSNYGYTF

D gene: -
clone size: -
V gene: TRBV27
J gene: TRBJ1-5
CDR3 DNA: TGTGCCAGCAGTAGGCAGGCGGACAATCAGCCCCAGCATTTT
CDR3 protein: CASSRQADNQPQHF

D gene: -
clone size: -
V gene: TRBV5-8
J gene: TRBJ1-6
CDR3 DNA: TGTGCCAGCAGCCAGGGGAGGGATTCACCCCTCCACTTT
CDR3 protein: CASSQGRDSPLHF